The 20 T cell receptor beta chains in this list originate from one sample, sequenced in a study of blood T cell repertoires in COVID-19. Data came from immunoSEQ multiplex PCR; TCRdb stores just in-frame clones and leaves some out. The profile shows 270,000 or so clones, 86% of them singletons. Sequencing was done on a sample of peripheral blood. These receptors were collected from a man between 35 and 55 years old with active or convalescent COVID-19.

The rearrangement links TRBV18 to TRBJ1-1, with a weak D call TRBD1 (5 bases). V dropped 2 bases and J dropped 4 bases, with 14 bases sitting between them. The V gene's germline CDR1 is KGHSH and CDR2 LQKENI. The CDR3 has 15 residues. Here the CDR3 reads CASSPYAGGTTEAFF. The DNA for the CDR3 is TGTGCCAGCTCACCATATGCCGGGGGGACCACTGAAGCTTTCTTT.

The chain uses TRBV19 and TRBJ2-5; possibly TRBD2 for D (6 bases). Germline assignment: CDR1 LNHDA and CDR2 SQIVND (reference sequence). This CDR3 has 12 amino acids. The V end lost 8 bases, the J end lost 0 bases, and 7 bases lay between the germline ends. The CDR3 bases are TGTGCCAGTGGAGGGAACCAAGAGACCCAGTACTTC. This translates into CASGGNQETQYF.

The chain carries TRBV12-3 or TRBV12-4 and TRBJ1-1; tentatively, D is TRBD1 (5 bases). CDR3 length equals 11 residues. V gave up 3 bases and J gave up 8 bases, with 7 bases separating them. The CDR3 coding sequence is TGTGCCAGCAGTTTCGGGGGAGAAGCTTTCTTT. Translating gives CASSFGGEAFF.

The chain combines TRBV12-3 or TRBV12-4 with TRBJ1-2; D perhaps matches TRBD1 (5 bases). The CDR3 sequence is 13 residues long. Trimming removed 6 bases from V and 1 base from J, with 9 bases in between. Here the CDR3 DNA reads TGTGCCAGCAGCCCCGACAGTAACTATGGCTACACCTTC. Its protein product is CASSPDSNYGYTF.

The genes are TRBV5-5 and TRBJ1-2; TRBD1 might be the D (5 bases). The CDR3 extends over 13 amino acids. Germline CDR1 and CDR2: SGHKS and YYEKEE (reference sequence). Between the trimmed V and J ends, which lost 0 bases and 4 bases, there was a span of 7 bases. CDR3 residues: CASSLGQPYGYTF. As DNA, the CDR3 is TGTGCCAGCAGCTTGGGACAGCCCTATGGCTACACCTTC. The variable domain in full, with the rest retrieved from reference TRBV5-5 and TRBJ1-2, is DAGVTQSPTHLIKTRGQQVTLRCSPISGHKSVSWYQQVLGQGPQFIFQYYEKEERGRGNFPDRFSARQFPNYSSELNVNALLLGDSALYLCASSLGQPYGYTFGSGTRLTVV.

V usage is TRBV6-2 or TRBV6-3 and J usage is TRBJ2-5, with 12 bases matching TRBD2. V lost 5 bases, J lost 4 bases, and 14 bases stayed unmatched. The CDR3 totals 18 residues. Germline V gene lookup returns CDR1 MNHEY and CDR2 SVGEGT. This CDR3 reads CASSALLAGGSMGETQYF. CDR3 nucleotide sequence: TGTGCCAGCAGTGCACTACTAGCGGGGGGATCTATGGGAGAGACCCAGTACTTC.

The chain employs TRBV2 and TRBJ2-7; D call uncertain. Per the germline V gene, CDR1 is SNHLY and CDR2 is FYNNEI. Trimming took off 8 bases at V and 0 bases at J, with 14 bases between the two ends. This CDR3 has 14 amino acids. This CDR3 reads CASAPTPSSYEQYF. The CDR3 DNA sequence: TGTGCCAGCGCCCCGACTCCGAGCTCCTACGAGCAGTACTTC. The whole variable domain, filled in from reference TRBV2 and TRBJ2-7, reads EPEVTQTPSHQVTQMGQEVILRCVPISNHLYFYWYRQILGQKVEFLVSFYNNEISEKSEIFDDQFSVERPDGSNFTLKIRSTKLEDSAMYFCASAPTPSSYEQYFGPGTRLTVT.

The V call is TRBV16, the J call TRBJ1-1; no definite D call. The CDR3 has 14 residues. V was shortened by 4 bases and J by 1 base, with 10 bases between the two germline ends. Germline V lookup: CDR1 KGHSY, CDR2 FQNENV. This CDR3 reads CASSPRFGNTEAFF. CDR3 in DNA: TGTGCCAGCAGCCCGCGCTTCGGGAACACTGAAGCTTTCTTT.

The chain has TRBV12-5 and TRBJ2-7; 8 positions match TRBD2. Unmatched junction bases numbered 6, after V lost 4 bases and J lost 4 bases. The CDR3 is made up of 14 amino acids. CDR1 and CDR2 (germline): LGHNT, FRNRAP. The CDR3 loop is CASGSRGAEYEQYF. CDR3 nucleotides: TGTGCTAGTGGTTCGCGGGGGGCAGAATACGAGCAGTACTTC.

The J gene is TRBJ1-5, the V gene TRBV3-1 (or the pseudogene TRBV3-2); D remains unclear. The CDR3 consists of 13 residues. The ends were cut back, 8 bases at V and 2 bases at J, with 10 bases in the middle. CDR1 LGHDT and CDR2 YNNKEL come from the germline V gene (reference sequence). CDR3 sequence (DNA): TGTGCCAGCGCCCCAGTCGGCAATCAGCCCCAGCATTTT. Amino acid sequence: CASAPVGNQPQHF.

The rearrangement joins TRBV29-1 to TRBJ2-1; TRBD1 aligns across 9 bases. With 2 bases clipped from V and 0 bases from J, the junction kept 8 bases outside the gene matches. Germline loops: CDR1 SQVTM, CDR2 ANQGSEA. CDR3 length equals 17 residues. CDR3 loop: CSVERLPGQGSYNEQFF. CDR3 DNA sequence: TGCAGCGTTGAACGCCTCCCGGGACAGGGCTCCTACAATGAGCAGTTCTTC.

This clone was seen at least ten times. The chain employs TRBV15 and TRBJ2-3; a weak D match, TRBD2 (7 bases). Germline assignment: CDR1 LNHNV and CDR2 YYDKDF (reference sequence). The CDR3 extends over 16 amino acids. The V gene lost 3 bases and the J gene lost 5 bases, with 18 bases spanning the gap. CDR3 coding DNA: TGTGCCACCAGCAGCCTGGGGGGGGCCGCACTAGATACGCAGTATTTT. Amino acids: CATSSLGGAALDTQYF.

The chain carries TRBV2 and TRBJ2-1, with TRBD2 identical over 8 bases. This CDR3 is 13 amino acids long. Germline V gene lookup returns CDR1 SNHLY and CDR2 FYNNEI. The V segment lost 6 bases and the J segment 5 bases; nucleotides outside the gene matches: 3. CDR3: CASSGTRDNEQFF. The CDR3, as DNA: TGTGCCAGCAGCGGGACTAGGGACAATGAGCAGTTCTTC.

In regard to this clone: The sample contains more than one DNA sequence encoding this CDR3. The V call is TRBV28, the J call TRBJ2-3; 9 bases match TRBD2. Trimming removed 3 bases from V and 1 base from J; junction bases left unmatched: 2. Germline CDR1 and CDR2: MDHEN and SYDVKM. The CDR3 contains 15 residues. The chain's CDR3 is CASSFLAGGTDTQYF. Here the CDR3 DNA reads TGTGCCAGCAGTTTCTTAGCGGGGGGCACAGATACGCAGTATTTT. Supplemented by reference TRBV28 and TRBJ2-3, the full variable domain reads DVKVTQSSRYLVKRTGEKVFLECVQDMDHENMFWYRQDPGLGLRLIYFSYDVKMKEKGDIPEGYSVSREKKERFSLILESASTNQTSMYLCASSFLAGGTDTQYFGPGTRLTVL.

This clone was recorded once. The rearrangement links TRBV6-5 to TRBJ1-1, with a weak D call TRBD1 (5 bases). Deletions cut 6 bases from V and 5 bases from J, with 10 bases between. Germline CDR1 MNHEY, CDR2 SVGAGI. The CDR3 length is 12 residues. The CDR3 region is CASREGRTEAFF. For the CDR3, the DNA is TGTGCCAGCAGGGAGGGGAGGACTGAAGCTTTCTTT.

The CDR3 DNA reads TGTGCCAGCAGCTTGGGACTAGCGGCCAATGAGCAGTTCTTC. Translation gives CASSLGLAANEQFF. The chain has TRBV11-3 and TRBJ2-1; 11 bases fit TRBD2. The trim removed 3 bases at V and 6 bases at J, leaving 1 base unmatched. CDR1 and CDR2 from the germline V gene are SGHNT and YENEEA. The CDR3 contains 14 residues.

V usage is TRBV27 and J usage is TRBJ2-7, with 10 bases identical to TRBD2. The CDR3 is made up of 15 amino acids. Germline V gives CDR1 MNHEY, CDR2 SMNVEV (reference sequence). J gave up 7 bases and V 6 bases, and 12 bases lay outside the gene matches. The CDR3 spells CASSVIAGGQEEQYF. CDR3 nucleotides: TGTGCCAGCAGCGTTATAGCGGGGGGTCAAGAAGAGCAGTACTTC.

This sequence joins TRBV1 and TRBJ1-5; the listed D gene, TRBD1, was not tested against the DNA. TRBV1 is noted as a pseudogene. This CDR3 comprises 16 residues. This CDR3 reads CTSSHHRTASNQPQHF. CDR3 coding DNA: TGCACCAGCAGCCACCACAGGACAGCCAGCAATCAGCCCCAGCATTTT.

The V and J genes are TRBV25-1 and TRBJ1-1; the D gene is possibly TRBD1 (5 bases). The CDR3 runs to 12 residues. Trimming shortened V by 6 bases and J by 6 bases, and 11 bases separated the two germline ends. Germline V gene lookup returns CDR1 MGHDK and CDR2 SYGVNS. As DNA, the CDR3 is TGTGCCAGCAGCCGGGGGGGGGCTGAAGCTTTCTTT. Translated: CASSRGGAEAFF.

Comment on this clone: This sample includes further DNA sequences coding for the same CDR3. The chain uses TRBV5-4 and TRBJ1-5, with D possibly matching TRBD1 (6 bases). Germline assignment: CDR1 SGHNT and CDR2 YYREEE (reference sequence). The CDR3 has 14 residues. Trimming pared 2 bases from V and 2 bases from J, leaving 8 bases between. The CDR3 region is CASSLQGGNQPQHF. The CDR3 DNA is TGTGCCAGCAGCTTACAGGGTGGCAATCAGCCCCAGCATTTT.